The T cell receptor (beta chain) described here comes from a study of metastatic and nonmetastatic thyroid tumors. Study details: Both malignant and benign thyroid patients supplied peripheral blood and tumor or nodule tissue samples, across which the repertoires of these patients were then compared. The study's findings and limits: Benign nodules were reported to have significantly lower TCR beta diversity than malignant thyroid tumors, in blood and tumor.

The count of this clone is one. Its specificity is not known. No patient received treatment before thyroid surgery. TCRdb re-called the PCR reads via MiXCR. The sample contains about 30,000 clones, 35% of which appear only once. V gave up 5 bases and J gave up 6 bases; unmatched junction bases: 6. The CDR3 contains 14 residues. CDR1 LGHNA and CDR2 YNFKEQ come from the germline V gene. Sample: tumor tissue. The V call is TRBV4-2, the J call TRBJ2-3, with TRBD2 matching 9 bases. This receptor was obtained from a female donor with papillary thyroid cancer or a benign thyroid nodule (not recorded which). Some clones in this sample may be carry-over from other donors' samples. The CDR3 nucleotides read TGTGCCAGCAGCGGATCCGGGACTAGCGATACGCAGTATTTT. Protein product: CASSGSGTSDTQYF.